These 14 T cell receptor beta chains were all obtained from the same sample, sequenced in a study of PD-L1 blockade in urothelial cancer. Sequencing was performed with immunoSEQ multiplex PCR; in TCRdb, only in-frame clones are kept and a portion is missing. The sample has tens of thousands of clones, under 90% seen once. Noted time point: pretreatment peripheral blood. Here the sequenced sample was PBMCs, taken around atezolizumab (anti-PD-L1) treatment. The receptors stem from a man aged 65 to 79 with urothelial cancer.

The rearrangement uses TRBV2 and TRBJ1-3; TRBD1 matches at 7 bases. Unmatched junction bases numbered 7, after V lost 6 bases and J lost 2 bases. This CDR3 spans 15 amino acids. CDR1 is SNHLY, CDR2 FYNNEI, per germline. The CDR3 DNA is TGTGCCAGCAGGCCAAGACAGGGTCCTGGAAACACCATATATTTT. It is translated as CASRPRQGPGNTIYF.

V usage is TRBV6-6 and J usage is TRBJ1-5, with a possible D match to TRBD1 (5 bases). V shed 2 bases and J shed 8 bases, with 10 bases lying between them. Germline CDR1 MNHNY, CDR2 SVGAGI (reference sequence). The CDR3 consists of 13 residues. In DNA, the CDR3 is TGTGCCAGCAGTTACGGGGCCTTAGAGCCCCAGCATTTT. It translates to CASSYGALEPQHF.

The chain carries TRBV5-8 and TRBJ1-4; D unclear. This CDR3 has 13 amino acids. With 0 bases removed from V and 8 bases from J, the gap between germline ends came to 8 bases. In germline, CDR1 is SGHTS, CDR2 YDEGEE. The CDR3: CASSLVRGEKLFF. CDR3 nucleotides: TGTGCCAGCAGCTTGGTACGCGGAGAAAAACTGTTTTTT.

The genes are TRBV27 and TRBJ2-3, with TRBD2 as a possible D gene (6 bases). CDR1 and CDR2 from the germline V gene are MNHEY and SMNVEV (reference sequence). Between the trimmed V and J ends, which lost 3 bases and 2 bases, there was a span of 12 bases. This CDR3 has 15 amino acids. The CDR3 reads CASSFSGRDTDTQYF. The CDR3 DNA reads TGTGCCAGCAGTTTTAGCGGAAGGGACACAGATACGCAGTATTTT.

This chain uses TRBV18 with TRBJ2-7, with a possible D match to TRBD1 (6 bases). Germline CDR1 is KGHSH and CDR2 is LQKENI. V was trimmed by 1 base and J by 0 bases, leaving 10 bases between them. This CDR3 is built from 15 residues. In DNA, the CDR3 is TGTGCCAGCTCACCACAGCAGGGGAGCTCCTACGAGCAGTACTTC. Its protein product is CASSPQQGSSYEQYF. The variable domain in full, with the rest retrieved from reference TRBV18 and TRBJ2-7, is NAGVMQNPRHLVRRRGQEARLRCSPMKGHSHVYWYRQLPEEGLKFMVYLQKENIIDESGMPKERFSAEFPKEGPSILRIQQVVRGDSAAYFCASSPQQGSSYEQYFGPGTRLTVT.

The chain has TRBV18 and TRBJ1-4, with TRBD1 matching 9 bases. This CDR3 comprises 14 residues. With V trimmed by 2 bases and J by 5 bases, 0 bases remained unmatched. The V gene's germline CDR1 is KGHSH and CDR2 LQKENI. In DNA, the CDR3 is TGTGCCAGCTCACCAGGGACAGGGAATGAAAAACTGTTTTTT. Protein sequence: CASSPGTGNEKLFF. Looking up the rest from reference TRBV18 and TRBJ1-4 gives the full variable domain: NAGVMQNPRHLVRRRGQEARLRCSPMKGHSHVYWYRQLPEEGLKFMVYLQKENIIDESGMPKERFSAEFPKEGPSILRIQQVVRGDSAAYFCASSPGTGNEKLFFGSGTQLSVL.

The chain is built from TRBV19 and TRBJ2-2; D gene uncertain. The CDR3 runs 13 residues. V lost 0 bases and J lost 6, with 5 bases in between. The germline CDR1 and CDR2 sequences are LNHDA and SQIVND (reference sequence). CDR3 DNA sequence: TGTGCCAGTAGTATAGATTACTCCGGGGAGCTGTTTTTT. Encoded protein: CASSIDYSGELFF.

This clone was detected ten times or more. The CDR3 region is CASSIVAHYNQPQHF. CDR3 coding DNA: TGTGCCAGTAGTATAGTTGCACACTACAATCAGCCCCAGCATTTT. The chain carries TRBV19 and TRBJ1-5; D is unclear. The germline CDR1 and CDR2 sequences are LNHDA and SQIVND (reference sequence). CDR3 length: 15 residues. Trimming shortened V by 1 base and J by 3 bases, and 10 bases separated the two germline ends.

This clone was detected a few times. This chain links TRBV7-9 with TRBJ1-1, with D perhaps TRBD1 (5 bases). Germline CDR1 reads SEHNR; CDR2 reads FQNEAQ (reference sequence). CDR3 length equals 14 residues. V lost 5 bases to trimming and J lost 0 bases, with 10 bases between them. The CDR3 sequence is CASSEGLMNTEAFF. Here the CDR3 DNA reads TGTGCCAGCAGCGAGGGACTAATGAACACTGAAGCTTTCTTT.

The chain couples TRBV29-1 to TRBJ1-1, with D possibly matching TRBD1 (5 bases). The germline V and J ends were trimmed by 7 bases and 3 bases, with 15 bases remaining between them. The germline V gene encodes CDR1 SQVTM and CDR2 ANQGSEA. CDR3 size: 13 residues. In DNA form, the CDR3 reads TGCAGCGCCCCCACCGTAGGGGACACTGAAGCTTTCTTT. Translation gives CSAPTVGDTEAFF.

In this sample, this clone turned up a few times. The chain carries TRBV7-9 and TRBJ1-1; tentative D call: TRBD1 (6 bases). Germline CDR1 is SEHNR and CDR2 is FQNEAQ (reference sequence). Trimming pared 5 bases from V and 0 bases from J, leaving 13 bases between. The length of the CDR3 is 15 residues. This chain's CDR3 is CASSPQGSVNTEAFF. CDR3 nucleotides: TGTGCCAGCAGCCCGCAGGGGAGCGTGAACACTGAAGCTTTCTTT.

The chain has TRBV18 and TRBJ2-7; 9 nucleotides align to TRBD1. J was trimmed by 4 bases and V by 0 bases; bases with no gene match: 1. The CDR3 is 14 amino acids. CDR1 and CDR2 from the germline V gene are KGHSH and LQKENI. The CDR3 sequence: CASSPPDRGYEQYF. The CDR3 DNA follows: TGTGCCAGCTCACCACCGGACAGGGGATACGAGCAGTACTTC.

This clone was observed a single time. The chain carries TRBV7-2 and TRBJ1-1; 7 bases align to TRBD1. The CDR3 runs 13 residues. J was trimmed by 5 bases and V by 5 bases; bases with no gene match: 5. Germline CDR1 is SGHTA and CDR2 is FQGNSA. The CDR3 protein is CASSRQGETEAFF. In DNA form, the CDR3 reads TGTGCCAGCAGCCGACAGGGAGAAACTGAAGCTTTCTTT.

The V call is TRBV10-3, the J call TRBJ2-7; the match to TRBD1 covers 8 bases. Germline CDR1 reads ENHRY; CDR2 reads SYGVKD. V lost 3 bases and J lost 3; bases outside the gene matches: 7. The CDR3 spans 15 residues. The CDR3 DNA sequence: TGTGCCATCAGTGATCCCGGACAGGGAGACTACGAGCAGTACTTC. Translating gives CAISDPGQGDYEQYF.